This TCR beta chain derives from a study of cytomegalovirus exposure and HLA in healthy donors. Broader study findings: Subsequent analysis found a tendency for first-cohort TCR clusters to co-occur within the 120 or so validation repertoires. A list of approximately 160 TCR beta chains associated with cytomegalovirus was given. The authors confirmed in vitro that three CMV-associated chains were specific for CMV antigens.

Germline CDR1 reads SGHRS; CDR2 reads YFSETQ. CDR3 length: 15 residues. V was cut by 5 bases and J by 4 bases, with 16 bases left in between. Comment on this clone: Its target is not known.

Only in-frame clones appear in the TCRdb table, and some are missing; sequencing was by immunoSEQ multiplex PCR. The repertoire includes roughly 150,000 clones, almost 85% of them detected once, and about a tenth sits in the top ten. An approximately 120-subject validation cohort, separate from the 666-subject first cohort, supplied the donors. The sequenced sample consisted of PBMCs. This clonotype was sampled from a man younger than 45 in good health and CMV-seropositive. The chain employs TRBV5-1 and TRBJ1-5; D unresolved. In nucleotides, the CDR3 is TGCGCCAGCAGTATTGGAGAGGGAGCGAATCAGCCCCAGCATTTT. Its translation: CASSIGEGANQPQHF.